This entry lists 2 T cell receptor beta chains sequenced from one sample in a study of blood T cell repertoires in COVID-19. This table comes from immunoSEQ multiplex PCR, and its TCRdb copy is limited to in-frame clones, with some not included. The sample has 200,000 to 300,000 clones; about 82% are singletons. Sequencing input: peripheral blood. The source of these receptors is a woman aged 55-70 years with active or convalescent COVID-19.

This rearrangement joins TRBV6-5 to TRBJ2-5; 12 nucleotides align to TRBD2. The CDR3 has 16 amino acids. Trimming cost V 4 bases and J 5 bases; bases outside gene matches: 8. In germline, CDR1 is MNHEY, CDR2 SVGAGI. The CDR3 DNA follows: TGTGCCAGCAGTTGGCGACTAGCGGGAGAGGTGGAGACCCAGTACTTC. Translating it yields CASSWRLAGEVETQYF.

V and J are TRBV5-1 and TRBJ1-2, with D possibly TRBD1 on 6 matching bases. Deletions cut 0 bases from V and 5 bases from J, with 11 bases between. Germline V gives CDR1 SGHRS, CDR2 YFSETQ. The CDR3 sequence is 14 residues long. The chain's CDR3 is CASSLEGGPYGYTF. CDR3 nucleotides: TGCGCCAGCAGCTTGGAAGGGGGACCTTATGGCTACACCTTC.